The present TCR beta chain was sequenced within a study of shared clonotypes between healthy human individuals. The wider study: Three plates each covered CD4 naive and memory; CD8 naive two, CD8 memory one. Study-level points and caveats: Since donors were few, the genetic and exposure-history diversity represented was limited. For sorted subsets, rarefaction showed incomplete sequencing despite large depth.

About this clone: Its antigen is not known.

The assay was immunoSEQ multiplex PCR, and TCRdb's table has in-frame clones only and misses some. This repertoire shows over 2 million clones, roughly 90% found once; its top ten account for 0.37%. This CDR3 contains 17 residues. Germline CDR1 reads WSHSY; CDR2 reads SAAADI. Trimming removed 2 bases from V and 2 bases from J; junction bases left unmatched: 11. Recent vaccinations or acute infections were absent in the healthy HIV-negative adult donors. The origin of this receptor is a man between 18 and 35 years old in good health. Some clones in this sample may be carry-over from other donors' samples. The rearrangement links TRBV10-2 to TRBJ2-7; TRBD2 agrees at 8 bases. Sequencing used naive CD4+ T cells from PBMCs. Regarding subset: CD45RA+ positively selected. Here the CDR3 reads CASSEMRAGRGAYEQYF. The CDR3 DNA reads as TGCGCCAGCAGTGAGATGAGGGCAGGGCGGGGGGCCTACGAGCAGTACTTC.